This record looks at one T cell receptor (beta chain) sequence and its context. Its antigen target is currently unknown. No base quality values were provided; no much bigger clone lies one nucleotide off. These data come from a study of molecular identifiers for immune sequencing clone quantification listed by TCRdb under 2018. As for the study more broadly: For a replicate experiment, RNA from approximately 20,000 or 98,000 naive CD8 T cells was divided into five aliquots, and four of the five aliquots were sequenced. CD8 T cells were used in a methods study to benchmark molecular-identifier clustering-based TCR repertoire sequencing (MIDCIRS) and TCR RNA copy counting. Points the paper makes about the study in general: Naive libraries contained spiked-in Jurkat TCR RNA (roughly 10 copies' worth), which is not part of the donor repertoire. Modeling estimated about 2.8 recovered TCR RNA copies per cell, compared with 8.5 to 10 by digital PCR, which implies 25% to 30% capture efficiency. In CMV-specific effector cells, clones with more than 20 RNA copies accounted for over 98% of molecules, whereas in naive cells such clones accounted for under 1%. When barcode sub-clustering was not used, chimeric consensus sequences inflated TCR diversity, with chimeras reaching as high as 47%. A single cell's worth of spiked-in Jurkat TCR RNA was reported detectable even among around 1 million naive CD8 T cells. Highly expanded clone sizes could be underestimated because identical TCR molecules may share a barcode.

From the germline V gene (reference sequence), CDR1 is SEHNR and CDR2 is FQNEAQ. V drops 3 bases and J drops 6 bases, leaving 15 bases in between. The cysteine opens and the phenylalanine closes a CDR3 of 14 amino acids. CDR3 DNA only is kept here, 42 bases in frame from base 1. Libraries of naive CD8 T cells were built from anywhere between roughly 20,000 and 1,100,000 sorted cells, with 10%, 30% or 50% of the purified RNA used. Naive CD8 T cells, defined as CD8+CD4-CCR7+CD45RA+, were FACS-sorted into RLT Plus buffer on a BD FACSAria II. To test detection sensitivity, Jurkat RNA equal to ten TCR copies was added to samples of about 20,000-1,000,000 naive CD8 T cells. Enrichment of CD8 T cells was performed with RosetteSep CD8+ T Cell Enrichment Cocktail and Ficoll-Paque, after which ACK red cell lysis was carried out. Preparation of the library involved PCR. The sequencer was a NextSeq 500. Bulk TCR libraries were prepared as previously described, using TCR primers listed in Table S5. The Qiagen AllPrep DNA/RNA kit was used to purify total RNA. Before analysis, reads from multiple sequencing runs of the same library were pooled. For the original study's pipeline: Reads were retained only if the reads had an exact TCR constant sequence, and the retained reads were trimmed to 150 nt and grouped according to their 12-nt molecular barcodes. Reads in each barcode group were sub-clustered using a 15% Levenshtein threshold, and a quality-weighted consensus sequence was built for each RNA molecule. Non-functional sequences were filtered out, along with any lower-count sequence sitting one edit away from another sequence. Barcode sub-clusters with fewer than 20% of the maximum read count were removed, based on fitting two negative binomial distributions. TCRdb itself trimmed the public reads at Q25 with fastp, ran MiXCR and retained productive beta chains. All rows with the same CDR3 protein become a single entry with the most common DNA and genes. In this record, the V and J calls reflect TCRdb's handling and not the investigators' own analysis. The sample includes some 91,000 distinct CDR3 sequences, with 20% to 30% observed a single time. The biggest ten clones account for roughly 1% of the sample.

Sequencing was done on a sample of naive CD8+ T cells from blood, with Jurkat cell RNA spiked in. The sample's cell subset or site label is to be understood as: FACS-sorted CD8+CD4-CCR7+CD45RA+ naive T cells. This clonotype was obtained from a human donor in good health. Some libraries in this study had Jurkat cell RNA spiked in. The sequence joins TRBV7-9 to TRBJ2-7; 5 matching bases give a weak D call of TRBD2. Read as DNA, the sequence is TGTGCCAGCAGCTTCTCATACACCGAGGGCGAGCAGTACTTC. This gives the protein CASSFSYTEGEQYF.